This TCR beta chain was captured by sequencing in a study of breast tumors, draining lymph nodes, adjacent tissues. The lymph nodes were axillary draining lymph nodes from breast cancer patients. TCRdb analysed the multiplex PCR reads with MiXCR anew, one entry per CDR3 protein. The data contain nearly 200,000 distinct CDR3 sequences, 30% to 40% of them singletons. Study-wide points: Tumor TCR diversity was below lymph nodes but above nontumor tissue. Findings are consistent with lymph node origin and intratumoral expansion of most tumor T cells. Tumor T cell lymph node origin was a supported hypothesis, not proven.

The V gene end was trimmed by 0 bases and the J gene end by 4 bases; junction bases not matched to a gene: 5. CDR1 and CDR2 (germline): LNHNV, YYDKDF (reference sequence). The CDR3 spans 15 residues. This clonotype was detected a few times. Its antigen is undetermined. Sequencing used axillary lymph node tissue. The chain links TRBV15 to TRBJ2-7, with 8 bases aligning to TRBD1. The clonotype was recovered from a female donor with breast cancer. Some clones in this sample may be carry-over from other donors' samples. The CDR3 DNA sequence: TGTGCCACCAGCAGAGATCGCACAGGGGGTTACGAGCAGTACTTC. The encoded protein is CATSRDRTGGYEQYF.